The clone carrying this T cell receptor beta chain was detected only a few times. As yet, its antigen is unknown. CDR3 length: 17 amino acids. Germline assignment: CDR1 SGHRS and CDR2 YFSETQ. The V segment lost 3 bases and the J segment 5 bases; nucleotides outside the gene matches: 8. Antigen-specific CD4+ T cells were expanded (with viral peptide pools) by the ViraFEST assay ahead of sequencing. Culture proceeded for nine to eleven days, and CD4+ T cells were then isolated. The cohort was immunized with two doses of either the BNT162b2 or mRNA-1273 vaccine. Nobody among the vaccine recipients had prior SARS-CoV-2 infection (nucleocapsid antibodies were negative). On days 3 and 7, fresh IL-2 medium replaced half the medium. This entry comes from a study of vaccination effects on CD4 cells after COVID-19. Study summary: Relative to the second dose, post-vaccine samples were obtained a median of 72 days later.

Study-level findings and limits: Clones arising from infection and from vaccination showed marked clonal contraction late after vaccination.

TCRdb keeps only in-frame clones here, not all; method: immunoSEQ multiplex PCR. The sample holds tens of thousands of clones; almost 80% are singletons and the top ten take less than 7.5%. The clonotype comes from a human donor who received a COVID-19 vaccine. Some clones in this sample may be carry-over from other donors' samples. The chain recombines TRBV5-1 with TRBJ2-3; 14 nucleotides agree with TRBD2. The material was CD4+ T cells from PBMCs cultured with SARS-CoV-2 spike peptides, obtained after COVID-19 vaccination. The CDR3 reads CASSSLPGTSGRDTQYF. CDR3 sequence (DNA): TGCGCCAGCAGCTCGCTACCCGGGACTAGCGGGAGAGATACGCAGTATTTT.